This is a list of T cell receptor beta chains from one sample in a study of blood T cell repertoires in COVID-19. The data were produced by immunoSEQ multiplex PCR, yet TCRdb's version contains in-frame clones alone and is incomplete. The sample yields approximately 53,000 clones, about 85% seen once. The sequencing sample was made of peripheral blood. These receptors originate from an elderly woman with COVID-19, enrolled during active disease. The CDR3 runs from the conserved cysteine through the conserved F or W. A D gene is named only where the DNA matches it firmly. Size tells how often a clone was seen (once, few, many) or the class of an expanded clone, and some rows leave it out.

few TRBJ2-2 TRBV19 - CASSINGDANTGELFF TGTGCCAGTAGTATAAACGGAGACGCGAACACCGGGGAGCTGTTTTTT
- TRBJ1-1 TRBV7-9 - CASSLQGFGTEAFF TGTGCCAGCAGCTTACAGGGTTTTGGCACTGAAGCTTTCTTT
- TRBJ2-1 TRBV5-1 - CASSSIGLGDNEQFF TGCGCCAGCAGCTCCATCGGCCTAGGGGACAATGAGCAGTTCTTC
- TRBJ2-2 TRBV28 - CASSLGHSNTGELFF TGTGCCAGCAGTTTGGGACATTCGAACACCGGGGAGCTGTTTTTT
- TRBJ2-5 TRBV19 TRBD2 CASSTLAGGPSETQYF TGTGCCAGTAGTACCCTAGCGGGGGGGCCTTCTGAGACCCAGTACTTC
- TRBJ1-4 TRBV3-1/TRBV3-2 TRBD1 CASRPTGWSNEKLFF TGTGCCAGCAGACCGACAGGGTGGTCAAATGAAAAACTGTTTTTT
once TRBJ1-6 TRBV7-9 - CASSLGNSPLHF TGTGCCAGCAGTCTCGGGAATTCACCCCTCCACTTT
- TRBJ1-1 TRBV14 - CASSGRTEAFF TGTGCCAGCAGCGGTAGAACTGAAGCTTTCTTT
- TRBJ1-6 TRBV4-1 - CASSQVAGVSYNSPLHF TGCGCCAGCAGCCAAGTTGCGGGGGTCTCCTATAATTCACCCCTCCACTTT
- TRBJ1-6 TRBV9 TRBD1 CASSPTGQGKGSPLHF TGTGCCAGCAGCCCGACTGGACAGGGGAAAGGTTCACCCCTCCACTTT
- TRBJ2-5 TRBV5-1 TRBD1 CASKRDRVQETQYF TGCGCCAGCAAAAGGGACAGAGTCCAAGAGACCCAGTACTTC
- TRBJ2-7 TRBV29-1 - CSVDRGPYEQYF TGCAGCGTTGACAGGGGACCCTACGAGCAGTACTTC
- TRBJ1-1 TRBV27 TRBD1 CASSSHRGTNTEAFF TGTGCCAGCAGTTCTCACAGGGGTACGAACACTGAAGCTTTCTTT
- TRBJ1-1 TRBV5-1 TRBD1 CASGDRGFNTEAFF TGCGCCAGCGGAGACAGGGGTTTTAACACTGAAGCTTTCTTT
- TRBJ2-7 TRBV5-1 - CASSMRGLSYEQYF TGCGCCAGCAGCATGCGGGGGCTCTCCTACGAGCAGTACTTC